This entry lists 11 T cell receptor beta chains sequenced from one sample in a study of blood T cell repertoires in COVID-19. Here immunoSEQ multiplex PCR was the method, and the copy in TCRdb shows in-frame clones only, minus some. This sample yields roughly 340,000 clones, of which around 87% are seen a single time; approximately 1.9% belongs to the top ten. Sequences were obtained from PBMCs or T cells enriched from blood (not recorded which). Receptors originate from a middle-aged man in a cohort exposed to, infected with or recovered from COVID-19 (not recorded which).

Of note for this clone: Other nucleotide sequences in the sample specify the same CDR3. The chain combines TRBV15 with TRBJ2-5; a weak D match, TRBD2 (5 bases). V lost 1 base to trimming and J lost 4 bases, with 10 bases between them. The germline CDR1 and CDR2 sequences are LNHNV and YYDKDF (reference sequence). The length of the CDR3 is 14 residues. In nucleotides, the CDR3 is TGTGCCACCAGCAGAGTTGGGAGTAGAGAGACCCAGTACTTC. It translates to CATSRVGSRETQYF.

CDR3 nucleotide sequence: TGTGCCAGCGGGCTCAGACAGGGGTCGTACGAGCAGTACTTC. It is translated as CASGLRQGSYEQYF. V is TRBV28 and J is TRBJ2-7; 8 nucleotides match TRBD1. Trimming removed 8 bases from V and 4 bases from J; junction bases left unmatched: 10. The germline gives CDR1 MDHEN, CDR2 SYDVKM. There are 14 residues in the CDR3.

This CDR3 reads CASSPGTHGGEAFF. The CDR3 DNA sequence: TGTGCCAGCAGTCCCGGGACACACGGCGGTGAAGCTTTCTTT. The chain recombines TRBV27 with TRBJ1-1; tentative D call: TRBD1 (6 bases). This CDR3 is built from 14 residues. Trimming pared 5 bases from V and 7 bases from J, leaving 17 bases between. CDR1 is MNHEY, CDR2 SMNVEV, per germline (reference sequence).

This chain links TRBV24-1 with TRBJ1-5; 9 bases line up with TRBD1. Germline CDR1 KGHDR, CDR2 SFDVKD. There are 16 residues in the CDR3. Unmatched junction bases numbered 6, after V lost 4 bases and J lost 3 bases. Written as DNA, the CDR3 is TGTGCCACCAGTGACCCCGGACAGGGGATCAATCAGCCCCAGCATTTT. It yields the protein CATSDPGQGINQPQHF.

This CDR3 is CASSQVDREETQYF. The CDR3 DNA follows: TGTGCCAGCAGCCAAGTCGATAGGGAGGAGACCCAGTACTTC. This rearrangement joins TRBV3-1 (or the pseudogene TRBV3-2) to TRBJ2-5, with D possibly matching TRBD2 (5 bases). Trimming took off 1 base at V and 5 bases at J, with 11 bases between the two ends. The germline CDR1 and CDR2 sequences are LGHDT and YNNKEL (reference sequence). CDR3 length: 14 amino acids.

This sequence joins TRBV11-2 and TRBJ2-7; D remains unclear. The CDR3 covers 15 residues. The V end lost 1 base, the J end lost 0 bases, and 10 bases lay between the germline ends. Germline CDR1 and CDR2: SGHAT and FQNNGV. In DNA, the CDR3 is TGTGCCAGCAGCTTAGGTGGCCCCAGCTCCTACGAGCAGTACTTC. It specifies CASSLGGPSSYEQYF.

The V and J genes are TRBV29-1 and TRBJ2-7; 11 bases line up with TRBD2. This CDR3 has 13 residues. The ends lost 7 bases at V and 7 bases at J; junction bases unmatched: 9. Germline V gene data show CDR1 as SQVTM and CDR2 as ANQGSEA. The CDR3 DNA reads as TGCAGCGCAACTCTAGCGGGAGGTCGTGAGCAGTACTTC. Translating it yields CSATLAGGREQYF.

The chain recombines TRBV18 with TRBJ1-1, with no clear D. Germline V gene data show CDR1 as KGHSH and CDR2 as LQKENI. Trimming took 2 bases from V and 11 from J, leaving 15 bases between them. The CDR3 contains 13 residues. CDR3 nucleotides: TGTGCCAGCTCACCATATCCTAACGGGTACGCTTTCTTT. Protein: CASSPYPNGYAFF.

This clone was observed once. The J gene is TRBJ2-3, the V gene TRBV27; TRBD2 matches at 9 bases. The CDR3 extends over 17 amino acids. V was pared by 4 bases and J by 2 bases, with 10 bases of the junction left unmatched. The germline V gene encodes CDR1 MNHEY and CDR2 SMNVEV (reference sequence). In DNA form, the CDR3 reads TGTGCCAGCAGTTGGGGATTTTCTAGCGGGGCCACAGATACGCAGTATTTT. It codes for CASSWGFSSGATDTQYF.

V usage is TRBV19 and J usage is TRBJ1-1; 8 bases agree with TRBD1. This CDR3 region has 15 residues. The ends lost 4 bases at V and 5 bases at J; junction bases unmatched: 9. Germline CDR1 is LNHDA and CDR2 is SQIVND (reference sequence). CDR3 in amino acids: CASSTRQGRRTEAFF. The CDR3 DNA sequence: TGTGCCAGTAGTACGCGACAGGGGCGACGGACTGAAGCTTTCTTT.

A single count supports this clone. V gene TRBV3-1 (or the pseudogene TRBV3-2) combines with J gene TRBJ2-1; 8 bases fit TRBD2. The germline V gene encodes CDR1 LGHDT and CDR2 YNNKEL (reference sequence). J was trimmed by 5 bases and V by 1 base; bases with no gene match: 7. The CDR3 covers 16 residues. CDR3 bases: TGTGCCAGCAGCCAAGTTAGCGCGGGAGGAAACAATGAGCAGTTCTTC. It specifies CASSQVSAGGNNEQFF.